These 27 T cell receptor beta chains share one sample of origin, sequenced in a study of cytomegalovirus exposure and HLA in healthy donors. Researchers ran the PCR with 60 Vbeta and 13 Jbeta primers. Sequencing was performed with immunoSEQ multiplex PCR; in TCRdb, only in-frame clones are kept and a portion is missing. The sample gives fewer than 150,000 clones, 60% to 85% of which show up once; 2.5% to 3.5% is in the top ten. Material: PBMCs. The receptor set was obtained from a male donor in good health and CMV-seronegative.

The chain is built from TRBV4-3 and TRBJ2-5; TRBD2 matches at 9 bases. The germline CDR1 and CDR2 sequences are LGHNA and YSLEER. V was pared by 4 bases and J by 3 bases, with 3 bases of the junction left unmatched. The length of the CDR3 is 14 residues. This chain's CDR3 is CASSRGGGEETQYF. The CDR3 nucleotides read TGCGCCAGCAGCCGGGGCGGGGGGGAAGAGACCCAGTACTTC.

The chain uses TRBV11-3 and TRBJ2-7, with 10 bases fitting TRBD2. This CDR3 spans 14 amino acids. Trimming cost V 5 bases and J 3 bases; bases outside gene matches: 4. Looked up from germline, CDR1 is SGHNT and CDR2 is YENEEA. CDR3 in amino acids: CASSRSGGNYEQYF. In DNA, the CDR3 is TGTGCCAGCAGCCGTAGCGGGGGGAACTACGAGCAGTACTTC.

This clone is judged medium-sized (0.01 to 0.1%). The chain joins TRBV9 to TRBJ1-1; 10 positions agree with TRBD1. This CDR3 has 17 amino acids. With V trimmed by 3 bases and J by 5 bases, 13 bases remained unmatched. Germline V gene lookup returns CDR1 SGDLS and CDR2 YYNGEE. The CDR3 loop reads CASSARPRQGAWTEAFF. CDR3 nucleotides: TGTGCCAGCAGCGCCCGCCCTAGACAGGGGGCTTGGACTGAAGCTTTCTTT.

V usage is TRBV5-1 and J usage is TRBJ2-3; 8 nucleotides line up with TRBD2. V lost 4 bases, J lost 13 bases, and 8 bases stayed unmatched. The CDR3 has 12 amino acids. The germline V gene encodes CDR1 SGHRS and CDR2 YFSETQ. Here the CDR3 DNA reads TGCGCCAGCAGCGGTTATAGCGGGATGAAGTATTTT. This gives the protein CASSGYSGMKYF.

The rearrangement links TRBV19 to TRBJ1-4; D is perhaps TRBD1 (6 bases). CDR3 size: 13 residues. Germline loops: CDR1 LNHDA, CDR2 SQIVND (reference sequence). V shed 5 bases and J shed 10 bases, with 14 bases lying between them. The CDR3 bases are TGTGCCAGTAGTGGAACGGGACACCGAAAACTGTTTTTT. Encoded protein: CASSGTGHRKLFF.

The chain couples TRBV5-1 to TRBJ2-7; 9 bases are a match to TRBD1. Germline V gene sequence: CDR1 SGHRS, CDR2 YFSETQ. V was clipped by 7 bases and J by 3 bases; unmatched bases: 8. The CDR3 loop spans 14 amino acids. The CDR3 loop reads CASAGQGKGYEQYF. Written as DNA, the CDR3 is TGCGCCAGCGCGGGACAGGGCAAGGGCTACGAGCAGTACTTC.

As concerns this clone: Other DNA sequences in the sample encode the same CDR3. This chain links TRBV7-9 with TRBJ1-6; 9 nucleotides line up with TRBD1. Germline V CDR1 and CDR2: SEHNR, FQNEAQ (reference sequence). There are 14 residues in the CDR3. The V gene end was trimmed by 5 bases and the J gene end by 6 bases; junction bases not matched to a gene: 2. In DNA, the CDR3 is TGTGCCAGCAGCCCGGGACAGGGTAATTCACCCCTCCACTTT. Residues: CASSPGQGNSPLHF.

This chain uses TRBV7-3 with TRBJ1-5, with D possibly TRBD1 on 6 matching bases. Trimming stripped 0 bases from V and 6 bases from J, with 12 bases between. Germline V gives CDR1 SGHTA, CDR2 FQGTGA. CDR3 size: 15 residues. The DNA of the CDR3 is TGTGCCAGCAGCTTAACAGGGGGTAACTTTCAGCCCCAGCATTTT. It specifies CASSLTGGNFQPQHF.

The count of this clone is one. Within the sample, other DNA sequences also encode this same CDR3. The genes are TRBV18 and TRBJ2-2, with TRBD2 identical over 10 bases. Trimming cost V 4 bases and J 5 bases; bases outside gene matches: 10. The CDR3 contains 17 residues. Germline assignment: CDR1 KGHSH and CDR2 LQKENI. The CDR3 DNA reads as TGTGCCAGCTCACACGGGCTAGCGGGAGTAGTTACCGGGGAGCTGTTTTTT. Its protein product is CASSHGLAGVVTGELFF. Supplemented by reference TRBV18 and TRBJ2-2, the full variable domain reads NAGVMQNPRHLVRRRGQEARLRCSPMKGHSHVYWYRQLPEEGLKFMVYLQKENIIDESGMPKERFSAEFPKEGPSILRIQQVVRGDSAAYFCASSHGLAGVVTGELFFGEGSRLTVL.

The chain uses TRBV11-2 and TRBJ1-3, with 9 positions matching TRBD1. Germline V gene data show CDR1 as SGHAT and CDR2 as FQNNGV. The CDR3 totals 15 residues. V shed 3 bases, J shed 6 bases, and the junction held 6 bases outside the gene matches. CDR3 nucleotides: TGTGCCAGCAGCTTTGGACAGGGGATGGAAAACACCATATATTTT. Residues: CASSFGQGMENTIYF. Full variable domain (remainder filled in from reference TRBV11-2 and TRBJ1-3): EAGVAQSPRYKIIEKRQSVAFWCNPISGHATLYWYQQILGQGPKLLIQFQNNGVVDDSQLPKDRFSAERLKGVDSTLKIQPAKLEDSAVYLCASSFGQGMENTIYFGEGSWLTVV.

The chain employs TRBV2 and TRBJ1-2, with TRBD1 identical over 10 bases. The J segment lost 9 bases and the V segment lost 2 bases, leaving 6 bases of the junction unmatched. This CDR3 is built from 14 residues. Germline CDR1 and CDR2: SNHLY and FYNNEI. The CDR3 nucleotides are TGTGCCAGCAGTGAAACCAGGGACAGGGGTAGCTACACCTTC. It specifies CASSETRDRGSYTF. The variable domain in full, completed from reference TRBV2 and TRBJ1-2, reads EPEVTQTPSHQVTQMGQEVILRCVPISNHLYFYWYRQILGQKVEFLVSFYNNEISEKSEIFDDQFSVERPDGSNFTLKIRSTKLEDSAMYFCASSETRDRGSYTFGSGTRLTVV.

On this clone itself: At one end, the junction sequence differs from germline, possibly due to a read error. V is TRBV7-7 and J is TRBJ2-3, with D maybe TRBD2 (5 bases). The V gene's germline CDR1 is SSHAT and CDR2 FNYEAQ (reference sequence). The CDR3 is made up of 15 amino acids. The CDR3 coding sequence is TGTGCTAGCAGCTTAAGTGGGAGTGGCACAGATACGCAGTATTTT. Its translation is CASSLSGSGTDTQYF. The variable domain in full, with the rest retrieved from reference TRBV7-7 and TRBJ2-3, is GAGVSQSPRYKVTKRGQDVTLRCDPISSHATLYWYQQALGQGPEFLTYFNYEAQPDKSGLPSDRFSAERPEGSISTLTIQRTEQRDSAMYRCASSLSGSGTDTQYFGPGTRLTVL.

The chain employs TRBV29-1 and TRBJ1-4; 7 bases map to TRBD1. V lost 2 bases to trimming and J lost 6 bases; unmatched junction nucleotides: 6. This CDR3 region has 14 residues. Germline V gene data show CDR1 as SQVTM and CDR2 as ANQGSEA. The CDR3 is CSVEQGGIDEKLFF. CDR3 coding DNA: TGCAGCGTTGAACAGGGGGGAATTGATGAAAAACTGTTTTTT.

The chain is built from TRBV9 and TRBJ2-5; 11 nucleotides line up with TRBD1. Germline V gene sequence: CDR1 SGDLS, CDR2 YYNGEE. The junction had 16 bases not matched to a gene; V was cut back by 4 bases and J by 2 bases. The CDR3 is made up of 19 amino acids. CDR3 in DNA: TGTGCCAGCAGCTCACGGACAGGGGGCAAGTCTGTGGGGCAAGAGACCCAGTACTTC. It specifies CASSSRTGGKSVGQETQYF.

The chain carries TRBV5-1 and TRBJ2-6; 8 bases are shared with TRBD1. V lost 2 bases and J lost 0; bases outside the gene matches: 7. This CDR3 has 18 amino acids. Germline CDR1 SGHRS, CDR2 YFSETQ. CDR3 sequence reads: CASSLRTGSYSGANVLTF. As DNA, the CDR3 is TGCGCCAGCAGCTTAAGGACAGGGTCCTACTCTGGGGCCAACGTCCTGACTTTC.

The V call is TRBV4-2, the J call TRBJ2-2, with TRBD2 matching 7 bases. The CDR3 loop spans 13 amino acids. V lost 10 bases to trimming and J lost 1 base; unmatched junction nucleotides: 3. The germline gives CDR1 LGHNA, CDR2 YNFKEQ. Here the CDR3 reads CATGEGNTGELFF. CDR3 in DNA: TGTGCCACCGGGGAGGGGAACACCGGGGAGCTGTTTTTT.

V gene TRBV6-1 combines with J gene TRBJ2-7; TRBD1 matches at 7 bases. The CDR3 length is 13 residues. From germline, CDR1 is MNHNS and CDR2 SASEGT. V was clipped by 6 bases and J by 2 bases; unmatched bases: 4. The CDR3 sequence is CASSRDSTYEQYF. CDR3 in DNA: TGTGCCAGCAGCCGGGACAGTACCTACGAGCAGTACTTC.

Regarding this clone: Its ends do not fully match the called genes, so a read error is possible. The V call is TRBV2, the J call TRBJ2-7, with 8 bases lining up with TRBD1. Germline CDR1 SNHLY, CDR2 FYNNEI. The CDR3 contains 15 residues. The CDR3 here is CSSSEQGDLIYEQYF. The CDR3 bases are TGTTCCAGCAGTGAACAGGGGGATTTAATCTACGAGCAGTACTTC.

This clone appeared a few times. V usage is TRBV18 and J usage is TRBJ1-6, with no clear D. CDR3 length: 16 amino acids. Germline values: CDR1 KGHSH, CDR2 LQKENI. Trimming removed 6 bases from V and 0 bases from J, with 12 bases in between. In DNA form, the CDR3 reads TGTGCCAGCTCCTTTGACGCTAGCTCCTATAATTCACCCCTCCACTTT. It codes for CASSFDASSYNSPLHF. Drawing the rest from reference TRBV18 and TRBJ1-6, the complete variable domain is NAGVMQNPRHLVRRRGQEARLRCSPMKGHSHVYWYRQLPEEGLKFMVYLQKENIIDESGMPKERFSAEFPKEGPSILRIQQVVRGDSAAYFCASSFDASSYNSPLHFGNGTRLTVT.

V and J are TRBV5-4 and TRBJ2-1, with 7 bases identical to TRBD2. V lost 0 bases to trimming and J lost 0 bases; unmatched junction nucleotides: 0. The length of the CDR3 is 15 residues. Germline assignment: CDR1 SGHNT and CDR2 YYREEE (reference sequence). CDR3 sequence (DNA): TGTGCCAGCAGCTTGGGGGGGGGCTCCTACAATGAGCAGTTCTTC. Translation gives CASSLGGGSYNEQFF.

The rearrangement links TRBV2 to TRBJ1-4, with 7 bases identical to TRBD1. The CDR3 length is 12 residues. CDR1 and CDR2 (germline): SNHLY, FYNNEI. V dropped 10 bases and J dropped 5; count of bases not matched to a gene: 4. The CDR3 here is CANRDSNEKLFF. CDR3 DNA sequence: TGTGCCAACCGGGACAGCAATGAAAAACTGTTTTTT.

The chain joins TRBV5-6 to TRBJ2-1, with 12 bases matching TRBD2. Unmatched junction bases numbered 8, after V lost 0 bases and J lost 4 bases. Germline V gene sequence: CDR1 SGHDT, CDR2 YYEEEE. The CDR3 length is 18 residues. CDR3 nucleotides: TGTGCCAGCAGCTTGGAGGGGGGCCTAGCGGGGGGGTACAATGAGCAGTTCTTC. Its protein product is CASSLEGGLAGGYNEQFF.

This clone was counted a single time. The chain recombines TRBV15 with TRBJ2-1; 11 bases line up with TRBD2. J was trimmed by 2 bases and V by 6 bases; bases with no gene match: 3. The CDR3 length is 15 residues. Per the germline V gene, CDR1 is LNHNV and CDR2 is YYDKDF (reference sequence). For the CDR3, the DNA is TGTGCCACCAGGATTAGCGGGAGGGCCTACAATGAGCAGTTCTTC. Translation: CATRISGRAYNEQFF.

The genes are TRBV14 and TRBJ1-2, with 7 nucleotides matching TRBD1. The V gene's germline CDR1 is SGHDN and CDR2 FVKESK. The junction had 10 bases not matched to a gene; V was cut back by 1 base and J by 5 bases. This CDR3 region has 16 residues. The CDR3 bases are TGTGCCAGCAGCCAAGTTGCAGGGGGACCTGGGTATGGCTACACCTTC. It is translated as CASSQVAGGPGYGYTF.

The chain couples TRBV7-2 to TRBJ2-5; no definite D call. This CDR3 comprises 13 residues. Trimming shortened V by 5 bases and J by 3 bases, and 10 bases separated the two germline ends. Germline V gives CDR1 SGHTA, CDR2 FQGNSA. CDR3: CASSRRRKETQYF. CDR3 DNA sequence: TGTGCCAGCAGCCGTCGGCGGAAAGAGACCCAGTACTTC.

The rearrangement links TRBV11-1 to TRBJ2-5; D perhaps matches TRBD1 (6 bases). CDR1 and CDR2 from the germline V gene are SGHAT and FQDESV (reference sequence). The CDR3 is made up of 13 amino acids. Trimming pared 1 base from V and 4 bases from J, leaving 7 bases between. The chain's CDR3 is CASSLGGGETQYF. For the CDR3, the DNA is TGTGCCAGCAGCTTAGGAGGGGGAGAGACCCAGTACTTC.

The table lists this clone with a count of one. The chain carries TRBV19 and TRBJ1-2, with unresolved D. This CDR3 has 13 residues. V gave up 2 bases and J gave up 4 bases, with 8 bases separating them. CDR1 is LNHDA and CDR2 is SQIVND in the germline V gene (reference sequence). Here the CDR3 DNA reads TGTGCCAGTAGTATAACGGAGCTCTATGGCTACACCTTC. Its protein product is CASSITELYGYTF.